The 31 T cell receptor beta chains presented below share a single source sample, sequenced in a study of blood T cells in healthy people across ages. Sample-barcoded 5' priming and a J-beta primer mix drove a second PCR of 7 to 11 cycles. TCRdb reprocessed the 5' RACE reads via MiXCR and lists one record per CDR3 protein. The sample contains approximately 880,000 distinct CDR3 sequences, 48% of which appear only once. Sequences were obtained from blood. The receptors come from a man younger than 45 in good health.

Notes on this clonotype: A read error may produce the germline difference seen at one junction end. The J gene is TRBJ2-5, the V gene TRBV20-1, with TRBD2 matching over 13 bases. Germline values: CDR1 DFQATT, CDR2 SNEGSKA (reference sequence). This CDR3 comprises 16 residues. CDR3 amino acids: CSARTGLAGNQEIQYF. The CDR3 bases are TGCAGTGCTAGGACGGGACTAGCGGGGAACCAAGAGATCCAGTACTTC.

The gene calls are TRBV9 and TRBJ2-1; unclear D gene. V lost 0 bases, J lost 0 bases, and 7 bases lay in between. CDR1 is SGDLS and CDR2 is YYNGEE in the germline V gene. This CDR3 has 15 residues. The CDR3 coding sequence is TGTGCCAGCAGCGTAGGAATGAGCTCCTACAATGAGCAGTTCTTC. Translation gives CASSVGMSSYNEQFF.

This rearrangement joins TRBV6-5 to TRBJ2-7, with 9 bases matching TRBD2. V was pared by 2 bases and J by 7 bases, with 15 bases of the junction left unmatched. Germline loops: CDR1 MNHEY, CDR2 SVGAGI. The CDR3 runs to 17 residues. The CDR3 loop is CASSYQVTTSSGGEQYF. CDR3 nucleotide sequence: TGTGCCAGCAGTTACCAGGTTACGACTAGTAGCGGGGGTGAGCAGTACTTC.

The chain employs TRBV25-1 and TRBJ2-2; 9 bases fit TRBD2. With 2 bases clipped from V and 6 bases from J, the junction kept 7 bases outside the gene matches. CDR1 is MGHDK and CDR2 is SYGVNS in the germline V gene. The CDR3 has 16 residues. For the CDR3, the DNA is TGTGCCAGCAGTGAAATGGTAGCGGGGGCGGCCGGGGAGCTGTTTTTT. Translation: CASSEMVAGAAGELFF.

This chain joins TRBV12-3 or TRBV12-4 and TRBJ2-3; D ambiguous. The germline V and J ends were trimmed by 3 bases and 4 bases, with 11 bases remaining between them. CDR3 size: 14 residues. The CDR3: CASSFKDHADTQYF. The DNA of the CDR3 is TGTGCCAGCAGTTTTAAGGACCACGCAGATACGCAGTATTTT.

The chain joins TRBV27 to TRBJ2-5, with 8 bases aligning to TRBD1. Trimming took 3 bases from V and 2 from J; bases not matched to a gene: 11. CDR1 is MNHEY and CDR2 is SMNVEV in the germline V gene (reference sequence). CDR3 length: 17 residues. This CDR3 is CASSFGTGIDKQETQYF. The CDR3, as DNA: TGTGCCAGCAGTTTCGGGACAGGTATCGATAAGCAAGAGACCCAGTACTTC.

This clonotype was detected only a few times. The chain employs TRBV7-8 and TRBJ2-1; D is perhaps TRBD1 (5 bases). The germline CDR1 and CDR2 sequences are SGHVS and FQNEAQ. Trimming shortened V by 1 base and J by 8 bases, and 9 bases separated the two germline ends. The CDR3 totals 13 residues. The DNA for the CDR3 is TGTGCCAGCAGCTTAGGGACAACCGATGAGCAGTTCTTC. This translates into CASSLGTTDEQFF.

The rearrangement uses TRBV5-1 and TRBJ2-4, with D perhaps TRBD2 (6 bases). Trimming took off 2 bases at V and 8 bases at J, with 17 bases between the two ends. Looked up from germline, CDR1 is SGHRS and CDR2 is YFSETQ. CDR3 length equals 15 residues. The CDR3 bases are TGCGCCAGCAGCTTAGGAGGGCTGAGCCCGGACATTCAGTACTTC. This encodes CASSLGGLSPDIQYF.

Comment on this clonotype: A read error may produce the germline difference seen at one junction end. The chain employs TRBV4-3 and TRBJ1-1, with unresolved D. Germline V CDR1 and CDR2: LGHNA, YSLEER. The CDR3 runs 17 residues. In DNA form, the CDR3 reads TGCGCCAGCAGCCTCAGTTCGGGCTTGGGTCAGAACACTGAACCTTTCTTT. This codes for CASSLSSGLGQNTEPFF.

In nucleotides, the CDR3 is TGTGCCAGCCGTTCCGGGACCCAGAGCACAGATACGCAGTATTTT. Translation: CASRSGTQSTDTQYF. The rearrangement joins TRBV2 to TRBJ2-3, with D tentatively TRBD1 or TRBD2 (5 bases each). Between the trimmed V and J ends, which lost 8 bases and 0 bases, there was a span of 15 bases. Germline loops: CDR1 SNHLY, CDR2 FYNNEI. This CDR3 contains 15 residues.

Of note for this clonotype: One end of the junction does not line up with germline, which may come from a read error. Written as DNA, the CDR3 is TGTGCCGGCAGTTTAGAGGGTAGGGGGGAGTCCGCCGAGCAGTACTTC. It yields the protein CAGSLEGRGESAEQYF. This chain links TRBV28 with TRBJ2-7; either TRBD1 or TRBD2 may fit D (6 bases each). This CDR3 spans 16 amino acids. CDR1 is MDHEN, CDR2 SYDVKM, per germline.

Many counts were recorded for this clonotype. One junction end disagrees with the germline gene, perhaps due to a read error. This sequence joins TRBV5-1 and TRBJ2-1; 9 nucleotides agree with TRBD1. The V gene's germline CDR1 is SGHRS and CDR2 YFSETQ. The CDR3 contains 14 residues. Here the CDR3 DNA reads TGTGCCAGCAGCTTAGCACAGGGGGCAAATGAGCAGTTCTTC. Encoded protein: CASSLAQGANEQFF.

The chain couples TRBV6-2 or TRBV6-3 to TRBJ2-2; TRBD2 is a possible D gene (6 bases). The V gene lost 7 bases and the J gene lost 4 bases, with 22 bases spanning the gap. This CDR3 spans 17 amino acids. The germline V gene encodes CDR1 MNHEY and CDR2 SVGEGT. CDR3 amino acids: CASTHTLEREVTGELFF. The DNA of the CDR3 is TGTGCCAGCACCCACACCCTAGAAAGGGAGGTCACCGGGGAGCTGTTTTTT.

This clonotype was picked up one time. CDR3 nucleotides: TGTGCCAGCCTCCAAAAGAGGGCCAGGAACACCGGGGAGCTGTTTTTT. Residues: CASLQKRARNTGELFF. This chain connects TRBV28 to TRBJ2-2; TRBD2 might be the D (5 bases). Trimming shortened V by 8 bases and J by 1 base, and 17 bases separated the two germline ends. CDR1 MDHEN and CDR2 SYDVKM come from the germline V gene. The CDR3 totals 16 residues.

This clonotype turned up a few times. The rearrangement uses TRBV12-3 or TRBV12-4 and TRBJ2-7; 9 positions agree with TRBD1. Losses at the gene ends were 5 bases for V and 5 bases for J; bases not matched to a gene: 19. The CDR3 sequence is 18 residues long. The CDR3 sequence is CASSPNQGVGTGSHEQYF. DNA of the CDR3: TGTGCCAGCAGTCCAAACCAAGGAGTTGGGACAGGGTCCCACGAGCAGTACTTC.

The V gene is TRBV6-1, the J gene TRBJ2-1; 7 bases are a match to TRBD1. This CDR3 is 15 amino acids long. Trimming removed 5 bases from V and 6 bases from J; junction bases left unmatched: 10. The germline V gene encodes CDR1 MNHNS and CDR2 SASEGT. The DNA of the CDR3 is TGTGCCAGCAGTCCTTACAGGGGTTGGGGCAATGAGCAGTTCTTC. Amino acid sequence: CASSPYRGWGNEQFF.

This clonotype has a handful of counts. The genes are TRBV24-1 and TRBJ2-3, with D tentatively TRBD2 (7 bases). V lost 4 bases, J lost 2 bases, and 12 bases lay in between. Germline V CDR1 and CDR2: KGHDR, SFDVKD. The CDR3 extends over 15 amino acids. The CDR3 region is CATSEEGGLTDTQYF. The CDR3 DNA reads TGTGCCACCAGTGAAGAGGGGGGGCTCACAGATACGCAGTATTTT.

The chain is built from TRBV24-1 and TRBJ2-4, with 7 bases that match TRBD1. This CDR3 spans 16 amino acids. From germline, CDR1 is KGHDR and CDR2 SFDVKD. Trimming cost V 4 bases and J 1 base; bases outside gene matches: 6. Written as DNA, the CDR3 is TGTGCCACCAGTGACTCGACAGGGCCGGCCAAAAACATTCAGTACTTC. As protein: CATSDSTGPAKNIQYF.

The V and J genes are TRBV27 and TRBJ1-5; D unresolved. Germline assignment: CDR1 MNHEY and CDR2 SMNVEV (reference sequence). This CDR3 contains 13 residues. Trimming removed 7 bases from V and 4 bases from J, with 11 bases in between. CDR3 nucleotide sequence: TGTGCCAGCAAAGGCAGGTATAATCAGCCCCAGCATTTT. Residues: CASKGRYNQPQHF.

This clonotype occurred a few times. J is TRBJ2-7 and V is TRBV7-8; 9 nucleotides match TRBD1. From germline, CDR1 is SGHVS and CDR2 FQNEAQ. This CDR3 is built from 17 residues. The ends lost 2 bases at V and 3 bases at J; junction bases unmatched: 11. This chain's CDR3 is CASSLTGTGIIIYEQYF. In nucleotides, the CDR3 is TGTGCCAGCAGCTTAACCGGGACAGGGATTATCATCTACGAGCAGTACTTC.

Written as DNA, the CDR3 is TGTGCCTGCCAGGGGGATAGCAATCAGCCCCAGCATTTT. It specifies CACQGDSNQPQHF. This chain joins TRBV28 and TRBJ1-5; 7 nucleotides match TRBD1. V shed 11 bases and J 0 bases; nucleotides not matched to a gene: 4. Germline assignment: CDR1 MDHEN and CDR2 SYDVKM. CDR3 length: 13 residues.

Ten or more counts support this clonotype. V gene TRBV29-1 combines with J gene TRBJ2-7, with TRBD1 matching over 11 bases. This CDR3 is 13 amino acids long. Germline V lookup: CDR1 SQVTM, CDR2 ANQGSEA. The V gene end was trimmed by 6 bases and the J gene end by 4 bases; junction bases not matched to a gene: 5. The CDR3: CSVRTGGLYEQYF. The CDR3 region has the DNA TGCAGCGTGAGGACAGGGGGCTTATACGAGCAGTACTTC.

This clonotype was detected once. The chain uses TRBV5-1 and TRBJ2-4; no firm D call. The length of the CDR3 is 15 residues. Germline loops: CDR1 SGHRS, CDR2 YFSETQ. V was pared by 4 bases and J by 0 bases, with 11 bases between. The CDR3: CASSALHLAKNIQYF. CDR3 coding DNA: TGCGCCAGCAGCGCCCTGCATTTAGCCAAAAACATTCAGTACTTC.

The chain recombines TRBV6-5 with TRBJ1-1; tentatively, D is TRBD1 (6 bases). The germline V gene has CDR1 MNHEY and CDR2 SVGAGI. V lost 5 bases and J 0 bases, leaving 16 bases between the germline ends. The CDR3 spans 16 residues. CDR3 sequence (DNA): TGTGCCAGCAGTAGAGGAACAGGGTTTATGAACACTGAAGCTTTCTTT. Translated, it gives CASSRGTGFMNTEAFF.

The chain couples TRBV5-1 to TRBJ2-1; D gene unclear. Trimming took 0 bases from V and 7 from J, leaving 8 bases between them. Germline V gene data show CDR1 as SGHRS and CDR2 as YFSETQ. The CDR3 is 13 residues long. CDR3 bases: TGCGCCAGCAGCTTGGAGATGGGAAATGAGCAGTTCTTC. As protein: CASSLEMGNEQFF.

This clonotype was counted a few times. The chain employs TRBV29-1 and TRBJ1-2; the D is unclear. From germline, CDR1 is SQVTM and CDR2 ANQGSEA. V was shortened by 0 bases and J by 7 bases, with 9 bases between the two germline ends. This CDR3 has 12 residues. For the CDR3, the DNA is TGCAGCGTTGAAGACCCGGTGCCTGGCTACACCTTC. This encodes CSVEDPVPGYTF. Together with reference TRBV29-1 and TRBJ1-2, the CDR3 gives the full variable domain: SAVISQKPSRDICQRGTSLTIQCQVDSQVTMMFWYRQQPGQSLTLIATANQGSEATYESGFVIDKFPISRPNLTFSTLTVSNMSPEDSSIYLCSVEDPVPGYTFGSGTRLTVV.

This clonotype was recorded once. This sequence joins TRBV6-2 or TRBV6-3 and TRBJ2-1; no firm D call. Germline CDR1 and CDR2: MNHEY and SVGEGT. Between the trimmed V and J ends, which lost 6 bases and 6 bases, there was a span of 15 bases. The CDR3 length is 14 residues. Written as DNA, the CDR3 is TGTGCCAGCAGAGTTACGTCTGGCACCAATGAGCAGTTCTTC. This codes for CASRVTSGTNEQFF.

This clonotype has a single count. V is TRBV28 and J is TRBJ1-1; D remains ambiguous. There are 11 residues in the CDR3. V was pared by 6 bases and J by 4 bases, with 6 bases between. Germline assignment: CDR1 MDHEN and CDR2 SYDVKM. The CDR3 spells CASRMGTEAFF. DNA of the CDR3: TGTGCCAGCAGGATGGGCACTGAAGCTTTCTTT.

This sequence joins TRBV5-1 and TRBJ2-1, with D unresolved. Trimming removed 4 bases from V and 0 bases from J, with 8 bases in between. This CDR3 has 14 residues. Germline V CDR1 and CDR2: SGHRS, YFSETQ. The CDR3 sequence is CASSTVSSYNEQFF. In nucleotides, the CDR3 is TGCGCCAGCAGCACAGTAAGCTCCTACAATGAGCAGTTCTTC.

This clonotype was found a few times. The gene calls are TRBV7-2 and TRBJ2-5; tentatively, D is TRBD1 (5 bases). The germline CDR1 and CDR2 sequences are SGHTA and FQGNSA. V was shortened by 5 bases and J by 5 bases, with 15 bases between the two germline ends. The length of the CDR3 is 14 residues. CDR3 nucleotides: TGTGCCAGCAGCGCGTTGGGAAACAGGGAGACCCAGTACTTC. Its translation is CASSALGNRETQYF.

A few counts support this clonotype. J is TRBJ1-1 and V is TRBV7-2; a weak D match, TRBD1 (6 bases). The CDR3 is made up of 14 amino acids. Trimming stripped 4 bases from V and 6 bases from J, with 15 bases between. Per the germline V gene, CDR1 is SGHTA and CDR2 is FQGNSA. CDR3 protein: CASSSATGSAEAFF. The CDR3 DNA reads as TGTGCCAGCAGCTCCGCAACAGGGAGCGCTGAAGCTTTCTTT.